The 32 T cell receptor beta chains presented below share a single source sample, sequenced in a study of shared clonotypes between healthy human individuals. Sequencing was performed with immunoSEQ multiplex PCR; in TCRdb, only in-frame clones are kept and a portion is missing. The sample comprises about 610,000 clones, approximately 97% of which are singletons, and 0.057% rests with the top ten. Sequenced: naive CD4+ T cells sorted from blood. Specified subset: CD45RA+ positively selected. These receptors originate from a woman in her twenties or thirties in good health.

The chain links TRBV19 to TRBJ2-1; no clear D gene. From germline, CDR1 is LNHDA and CDR2 SQIVND (reference sequence). CDR3 length: 13 residues. V was clipped by 5 bases and J by 6 bases, with 11 bases between them. CDR3 bases: TGTGCCAGTAGTCCAACGAGGTTCAATGAGCAGTTCTTC. It encodes CASSPTRFNEQFF.

The gene calls are TRBV5-4 and TRBJ2-2; maybe TRBD2 (6 bases). Trimming removed 3 bases at V and 1 base at J, with 13 bases between. Germline V gene data show CDR1 as SGHNT and CDR2 as YYREEE (reference sequence). The CDR3 is 16 amino acids. The CDR3 DNA reads as TGTGCCAGCAGCTGGCAGTTTAGCGGGAACACCGGGGAGCTGTTTTTT. This translates into CASSWQFSGNTGELFF.

The chain uses TRBV30 and TRBJ2-1, with unresolved D. V was cut by 5 bases and J by 2 bases, with 7 bases left in between. CDR1 and CDR2 from the germline V gene are GTSNPN and SVGIG (reference sequence). There are 12 residues in the CDR3. This chain's CDR3 is CAWVGPYNEQFF. CDR3 DNA: TGTGCCTGGGTCGGCCCCTACAATGAGCAGTTCTTC.

The chain uses TRBV7-9 and TRBJ1-5, with D hard to call. V lost 5 bases, J lost 7 bases, and 18 bases lay in between. The CDR3 has 15 amino acids. The germline V gene encodes CDR1 SEHNR and CDR2 FQNEAQ (reference sequence). The DNA of the CDR3 is TGTGCCAGCAGCCTAGATCAGTCGGAAGGGCAGCCCCAGCATTTT. Protein sequence: CASSLDQSEGQPQHF.

This chain links TRBV28 with TRBJ2-5; maybe TRBD1 (6 bases). This CDR3 region has 14 residues. Germline-derived CDR1 and CDR2 are MDHEN and SYDVKM. V lost 4 bases to trimming and J lost 4 bases, with 13 bases between them. The CDR3 sequence is CASSSAGAGETQYF. The CDR3 DNA reads TGTGCCAGCAGTTCAGCAGGGGCGGGAGAGACCCAGTACTTC.

The gene calls are TRBV19 and TRBJ2-5; D is ambiguous. The CDR3 runs to 13 residues. CDR1 is LNHDA and CDR2 is SQIVND in the germline V gene (reference sequence). V was trimmed by 2 bases and J by 6 bases, leaving 10 bases between them. In DNA, the CDR3 is TGTGCCAGTAGTATATCTCGGCGGAAGACCCAGTACTTC. Protein sequence: CASSISRRKTQYF.

The chain is built from TRBV5-4 and TRBJ2-7; perhaps TRBD2 as D (5 bases). Germline V gene data show CDR1 as SGHNT and CDR2 as YYREEE (reference sequence). CDR3 size: 15 residues. V lost 4 bases and J 2 bases, leaving 16 bases between the germline ends. The CDR3 DNA reads as TGTGCCAGCAGCCGCGAGGGCGGAGTTACCTACGAGCAGTACTTC. It specifies CASSREGGVTYEQYF.

This chain joins TRBV29-1 and TRBJ1-3; D remains unclear. This CDR3 has 11 amino acids. The germline V gene has CDR1 SQVTM and CDR2 ANQGSEA. V shed 5 bases and J shed 4 bases, with 6 bases lying between them. The chain's CDR3 is CSVNDGNTIYF. CDR3 coding DNA: TGCAGCGTTAATGACGGAAACACCATATATTTT.

The chain couples TRBV28 to TRBJ2-7; 8 bases match TRBD2. Germline CDR1 is MDHEN and CDR2 is SYDVKM. With V trimmed by 4 bases and J by 3 bases, 11 bases remained unmatched. This CDR3 spans 16 amino acids. The CDR3 DNA reads TGTGCCAGCAGTTCGACAGTAGCGGGATCCATCTACGAGCAGTACTTC. Its translation is CASSSTVAGSIYEQYF.

The gene calls are TRBV4-1 and TRBJ2-1; 10 bases are a match to TRBD2. The V gene's germline CDR1 is MGHRA and CDR2 YSYEKL. The CDR3 sequence is 16 residues long. J lost 2 bases, V lost 3 bases, and 4 bases had no gene match. The CDR3 sequence: CASSHTSGEPYNEQFF. CDR3 sequence (DNA): TGCGCCAGCAGCCACACTAGCGGGGAACCCTACAATGAGCAGTTCTTC.

This chain links TRBV27 with TRBJ1-2, with a tentative D call TRBD1 (5 bases). Germline CDR1 reads MNHEY; CDR2 reads SMNVEV (reference sequence). The CDR3 contains 14 residues. Deletions cut 5 bases from V and 9 bases from J, with 19 bases between. In DNA, the CDR3 is TGTGCCAGCAGTCCCGTGTTGCAGGGTACAAGCTACACCTTC. Encoded protein: CASSPVLQGTSYTF.

The sample holds one count of this clone. The chain couples TRBV15 to TRBJ2-2, with D possibly matching TRBD1 (6 bases). The CDR3 is 15 amino acids. Germline CDR1 reads LNHNV; CDR2 reads YYDKDF (reference sequence). Deletions cut 5 bases from V and 5 bases from J, with 15 bases between. CDR3 bases: TGTGCCACCAGCCGCGACAGGCCACCGACCGGGGAGCTGTTTTTT. Translating it yields CATSRDRPPTGELFF.

The J gene is TRBJ1-5, the V gene TRBV28, with 7 bases lining up with TRBD1. CDR1 MDHEN and CDR2 SYDVKM come from the germline V gene. Trimming took 5 bases from V and 5 from J; bases not matched to a gene: 12. This CDR3 spans 16 amino acids. CDR3 in amino acids: CASSLGKDRVDQPQHF. The DNA of the CDR3 is TGTGCCAGCAGTCTCGGAAAAGACAGGGTTGATCAGCCCCAGCATTTT.

This clone has just one count. The V call is TRBV6-6, the J call TRBJ2-3; TRBD1 might be the D (5 bases). CDR1 and CDR2 from the germline V gene are MNHNY and SVGAGI (reference sequence). Trimming removed 7 bases from V and 2 bases from J, with 16 bases in between. The CDR3 runs to 15 residues. The CDR3 loop is CASKGRLSTTDTQYF. CDR3 nucleotide sequence: TGTGCCAGCAAGGGGCGGCTATCCACCACAGATACGCAGTATTTT.

This chain links TRBV5-1 with TRBJ2-1, with 7 bases aligning to TRBD2. This CDR3 region has 17 residues. V trimming: 2 bases; J trimming: 0 bases; junction bases outside the gene matches: 8. Germline V CDR1 and CDR2: SGHRS, YFSETQ. The CDR3 DNA is TGCGCCAGCAGCTTAATCCTAGCGGACCCCTCCTACAATGAGCAGTTCTTC. The encoded protein is CASSLILADPSYNEQFF.

The count of this clone is one. V usage is TRBV10-2 and J usage is TRBJ2-7; the match to TRBD2 covers 13 bases. The V and J ends lost 2 bases and 0 bases, in that order; junction bases with no gene match: 4. The CDR3 totals 17 residues. CDR1 is WSHSY and CDR2 is SAAADI in the germline V gene. The CDR3 DNA follows: TGCGCCAGCAGTGAGCCCGGGACTAGCGGGAACTCCTACGAGCAGTACTTC. It codes for CASSEPGTSGNSYEQYF.

This chain joins TRBV19 and TRBJ2-1; a possible D gene is TRBD1 (7 bases). The CDR3 has 15 residues. From germline, CDR1 is LNHDA and CDR2 SQIVND (reference sequence). The germline V and J ends were trimmed by 6 bases and 0 bases, with 12 bases remaining between them. The CDR3 DNA sequence: TGTGCCAGTAGGGAGGGACAGAACTCCTACAATGAGCAGTTCTTC. This codes for CASREGQNSYNEQFF.

The rearrangement links TRBV7-7 to TRBJ2-5; 11 nucleotides align to TRBD2. The CDR3 sequence is 15 residues long. CDR1 and CDR2 from the germline V gene are SSHAT and FNYEAQ (reference sequence). Losses at the gene ends were 6 bases for V and 1 base for J; bases not matched to a gene: 4. The CDR3: CASSRGTSGQETQYF. The DNA for the CDR3 is TGTGCCAGCAGTCGAGGGACTAGCGGCCAAGAGACCCAGTACTTC.

The chain links TRBV5-4 to TRBJ2-7; 7 bases are shared with TRBD2. CDR3 length: 13 residues. Unmatched junction bases numbered 1, after V lost 4 bases and J lost 0 bases. Germline-derived CDR1 and CDR2 are SGHNT and YYREEE (reference sequence). CDR3 region: CASSGGGSYEQYF. CDR3 bases: TGTGCCAGCAGCGGGGGGGGCTCCTACGAGCAGTACTTC.

This clone has just a few counts. The chain links TRBV10-3 to TRBJ1-5, with 7 bases aligning to TRBD1. Germline CDR1 is ENHRY and CDR2 is SYGVKD. The CDR3 has 13 residues. Trimming cost V 4 bases and J 7 bases; bases outside gene matches: 4. The CDR3 loop is CAISGDSNQPQHF. The CDR3, as DNA: TGTGCCATCAGTGGGGACAGTAACCAGCCCCAGCATTTT.

The chain employs TRBV6-5 and TRBJ2-1; 8 bases are a match to TRBD1. Germline values: CDR1 MNHEY, CDR2 SVGAGI. The CDR3 covers 15 residues. The V and J ends lost 3 bases and 9 bases, in that order; junction bases with no gene match: 10. This CDR3 is CASSYSTRGRGEQFF. CDR3 bases: TGTGCCAGCAGTTATTCCACCAGGGGGCGCGGTGAGCAGTTCTTC.

V is TRBV27 and J is TRBJ2-5, with 13 bases aligning to TRBD2. With V trimmed by 8 bases and J by 3 bases, 6 bases remained unmatched. Germline V gives CDR1 MNHEY, CDR2 SMNVEV (reference sequence). The CDR3 sequence is 15 residues long. The CDR3 sequence is CASWGTSGREETQYF. CDR3 DNA sequence: TGTGCCAGCTGGGGAACTAGCGGGAGGGAAGAGACCCAGTACTTC.

The V and J genes are TRBV7-2 and TRBJ2-1, with unresolved D. The CDR3 runs to 15 residues. Germline CDR1 reads SGHTA; CDR2 reads FQGNSA. Trimming stripped 5 bases from V and 0 bases from J, with 11 bases between. CDR3 loop: CASSVQGISYNEQFF. Here the CDR3 DNA reads TGTGCCAGCAGCGTACAAGGGATCTCCTACAATGAGCAGTTCTTC.

The chain recombines TRBV19 with TRBJ1-5; possibly TRBD1 for D (5 bases). Between the trimmed V and J ends, which lost 5 bases and 5 bases, there was a span of 16 bases. The CDR3 is made up of 15 amino acids. CDR1 and CDR2 (germline): LNHDA, SQIVND (reference sequence). Here the CDR3 DNA reads TGTGCCAGTAGTGATCAGTGGGGGTGGTATCAGCCCCAGCATTTT. This sequence encodes CASSDQWGWYQPQHF. Filled out from reference TRBV19 and TRBJ1-5, the complete variable domain reads DGGITQSPKYLFRKEGQNVTLSCEQNLNHDAMYWYRQDPGQGLRLIYYSQIVNDFQKGDIAEGYSVSREKKESFPLTVTSAQKNPTAFYLCASSDQWGWYQPQHFGDGTRLSIL.

The J gene is TRBJ1-6, the V gene TRBV5-1; TRBD1 is a possible D gene (6 bases). Per germline, CDR1 SGHRS and CDR2 YFSETQ. The V gene lost 5 bases and the J gene lost 14 bases, with 14 bases spanning the gap. CDR3 length: 12 amino acids. CDR3 DNA: TGCGCCAGCAGTGCAGGGGATTCGGCCCTCCACTTT. The encoded protein is CASSAGDSALHF.

V usage is TRBV19 and J usage is TRBJ2-1, with D perhaps matching TRBD2 (5 bases). Trimming removed 4 bases at V and 0 bases at J, with 13 bases between. Germline V gene data show CDR1 as LNHDA and CDR2 as SQIVND (reference sequence). This CDR3 contains 16 residues. In DNA form, the CDR3 reads TGTGCCAGTAGTACGGAGCAGCGGAGCTCCTACAATGAGCAGTTCTTC. It specifies CASSTEQRSSYNEQFF.

V gene TRBV4-1 combines with J gene TRBJ1-5; D ambiguous. The CDR3 is made up of 13 amino acids. The germline gives CDR1 MGHRA, CDR2 YSYEKL. The germline V and J ends were trimmed by 0 bases and 6 bases, with 6 bases remaining between them. This CDR3 is CASSQDHGQPQHF. The CDR3 DNA reads as TGCGCCAGCAGCCAAGACCATGGTCAGCCCCAGCATTTT.

In DNA, the CDR3 is TGTGCCAGCAGCTTAATCGGTCTCGGCGAGCAGTACTTC. It yields the protein CASSLIGLGEQYF. The chain is built from TRBV7-2 and TRBJ2-7; no clear D gene. CDR1 is SGHTA, CDR2 FQGNSA, per germline. This CDR3 comprises 13 residues. The V gene lost 2 bases and the J gene lost 6 bases, with 11 bases spanning the gap. Full variable domain (outside the CDR3, taken from reference TRBV7-2 and TRBJ2-7): GAGVSQSPSNKVTEKGKDVELRCDPISGHTALYWYRQSLGQGLEFLIYFQGNSAPDKSGLPSDRFSAERTGGSVSTLTIQRTQQEDSAVYLCASSLIGLGEQYFGPGTRLTVT.

The chain is built from TRBV11-3 and TRBJ2-7; no clear D gene. V gave up 2 bases and J gave up 2 bases, with 7 bases separating them. CDR1 and CDR2 (germline): SGHNT, YENEEA. The length of the CDR3 is 13 residues. The CDR3 DNA follows: TGTGCCAGCAGCTTACACCAGGCCTACGAGCAGTACTTC. Amino acids: CASSLHQAYEQYF.

The rearrangement links TRBV19 to TRBJ1-5, with 8 positions matching TRBD1. Germline V CDR1 and CDR2: LNHDA, SQIVND (reference sequence). This CDR3 contains 15 residues. V lost 9 bases and J lost 0; bases outside the gene matches: 7. As DNA, the CDR3 is TGTGCCAGCTGCGGGACAGGTCATAGCAATCAGCCCCAGCATTTT. Translating it yields CASCGTGHSNQPQHF.

The rearrangement links TRBV9 to TRBJ1-2; no clear D gene. The CDR3 runs to 16 residues. V gave up 4 bases and J gave up 4 bases, with 20 bases separating them. The germline CDR1 and CDR2 sequences are SGDLS and YYNGEE. The CDR3 DNA reads as TGTGCCAGCAGCCCAACCCCGGACGAATACACCTATGGCTACACCTTC. Translating gives CASSPTPDEYTYGYTF.

V and J are TRBV27 and TRBJ2-5; the match to TRBD2 covers 9 bases. The end of the DNA fits TRBJ2-7 better, so the J call may be wrong. The CDR3 consists of 14 residues. The V gene's germline CDR1 is MNHEY and CDR2 SMNVEV (reference sequence). This chain's CDR3 is CASSSREGRYEQYF. Here the CDR3 DNA reads TGTGCCAGCAGTTCGCGGGAGGGTAGATACGAGCAGTACTTC.